These 22 T cell receptor beta chains came from one sample sequenced in a study of blood T cell repertoires in COVID-19. Clones were sequenced by immunoSEQ multiplex PCR, and TCRdb holds only the in-frame ones, with some missing. The data hold about 140,000 clones, with 65% to 90% observed a single time. Material for sequencing was peripheral blood. Receptors were obtained from an older woman with active or convalescent COVID-19.

On this clone itself: Different DNA sequences within this sample yield the same CDR3. V is TRBV7-9 and J is TRBJ2-3; weak D call: TRBD2 (6 bases). Looked up from germline, CDR1 is SEHNR and CDR2 is FQNEAQ (reference sequence). V was cut by 1 base and J by 1 base, with 6 bases left in between. The CDR3 loop spans 14 amino acids. The CDR3 is CASSLVAGTDTQYF. The CDR3 DNA is TGTGCCAGCAGCTTAGTAGCGGGCACAGATACGCAGTATTTT.

The chain uses TRBV27 and TRBJ1-5, with 12 bases that match TRBD1. J was trimmed by 7 bases and V by 3 bases; bases with no gene match: 10. Per the germline V gene, CDR1 is MNHEY and CDR2 is SMNVEV (reference sequence). CDR3 length: 17 residues. The CDR3 reads CASSFVGTGGMRQPQHF. Written as DNA, the CDR3 is TGTGCCAGCAGTTTCGTGGGGACAGGGGGCATGCGGCAGCCCCAGCATTTT.

The chain joins TRBV19 to TRBJ2-7; 8 bases line up with TRBD2. Germline CDR1 and CDR2: LNHDA and SQIVND (reference sequence). This CDR3 is built from 15 residues. The J segment lost 3 bases and the V segment lost 3 bases, leaving 7 bases of the junction unmatched. The CDR3 DNA reads as TGTGCCAGTAGTATCCAAGCGGGAGATGGCTACGAGCAGTACTTC. This codes for CASSIQAGDGYEQYF. The whole variable domain, remainder taken from reference TRBV19 and TRBJ2-7, is DGGITQSPKYLFRKEGQNVTLSCEQNLNHDAMYWYRQDPGQGLRLIYYSQIVNDFQKGDIAEGYSVSREKKESFPLTVTSAQKNPTAFYLCASSIQAGDGYEQYFGPGTRLTVT.

The chain combines TRBV9 with TRBJ1-2, with 7 bases matching TRBD1. Germline lookup yields CDR1 SGDLS and CDR2 YYNGEE. Trimming took 2 bases from V and 6 from J; bases not matched to a gene: 1. The CDR3 is 12 residues long. The CDR3 region is CASSVTGNGYTF. The CDR3 coding sequence is TGTGCCAGCAGCGTGACAGGGAATGGCTACACCTTC.

The genes are TRBV10-3 and TRBJ1-2; 10 positions agree with TRBD1. Germline values: CDR1 ENHRY, CDR2 SYGVKD. Unmatched junction bases numbered 4, after V lost 0 bases and J lost 6 bases. The CDR3 consists of 15 residues. This CDR3 reads CAISESTGGIHGYTF. The CDR3, as DNA: TGTGCCATCAGTGAGTCGACAGGGGGCATCCATGGCTACACCTTC.

The chain carries TRBV6-2 or TRBV6-3 and TRBJ1-1; D possibly corresponds to TRBD1 (5 bases). Germline-derived CDR1 and CDR2 are MNHEY and SVGEGT. V shed 0 bases and J shed 4 bases, with 18 bases lying between them. This CDR3 has 17 amino acids. The CDR3 DNA sequence: TGTGCCAGCAGTTACTCGATTACGAGGACCGGGGGCACTGAAGCTTTCTTT. Translating gives CASSYSITRTGGTEAFF.

V and J are TRBV5-1 and TRBJ1-1, with a weak D call TRBD1 (6 bases). Trimming cost V 0 bases and J 11 bases, with 11 bases left between them. This CDR3 comprises 12 residues. CDR1 is SGHRS and CDR2 is YFSETQ in the germline V gene. CDR3 amino acids: CASSLGSGAAFF. CDR3 in DNA: TGCGCCAGCAGCTTGGGGTCAGGGGCCGCTTTCTTT.

The chain uses TRBV5-5 and TRBJ1-5, with D unclear. The V gene lost 4 bases and the J gene lost 7 bases, with 12 bases spanning the gap. The CDR3 loop spans 13 amino acids. From germline, CDR1 is SGHKS and CDR2 YYEKEE (reference sequence). CDR3: CASSQTTDQPQHF. Written as DNA, the CDR3 is TGTGCCAGCAGCCAGACCACAGACCAGCCCCAGCATTTT.

The DNA for the CDR3 is TGTGCCAGCAGCTTAAATCAGGGGGCGTCTTCTTTCTTT. Protein product: CASSLNQGASSFF. The chain has TRBV7-9 and TRBJ1-1, with 8 positions matching TRBD1. With V trimmed by 2 bases and J by 12 bases, 8 bases remained unmatched. Germline-derived CDR1 and CDR2 are SEHNR and FQNEAQ (reference sequence). The CDR3 contains 13 residues. Full variable domain (missing parts from reference TRBV7-9 and TRBJ1-1): DTGVSQNPRHKITKRGQNVTFRCDPISEHNRLYWYRQTLGQGPEFLTYFQNEAQLEKSRLLSDRFSAERPKGSFSTLEIQRTEQGDSAMYLCASSLNQGASSFFGQGTRLTVV.

V usage is TRBV5-4 and J usage is TRBJ2-7, with D unclear. CDR1 is SGHNT, CDR2 YYREEE, per germline (reference sequence). The CDR3 totals 14 residues. V lost 2 bases and J lost 6, with 15 bases in between. The CDR3, as DNA: TGTGCCAGCAGCTTTGAACTTTCTTCGGGCGAGCAGTACGTC. Amino acid sequence: CASSFELSSGEQYV.

The chain employs TRBV2 and TRBJ1-1; D is uncertain. Trimming removed 4 bases from V and 1 base from J, with 7 bases in between. The CDR3 spans 13 residues. The germline V gene has CDR1 SNHLY and CDR2 FYNNEI. The DNA for the CDR3 is TGTGCCAGCAGTGTGGGCGCGAACACTGAAGCTTTCTTT. Translated, it gives CASSVGANTEAFF.

The chain uses TRBV9 and TRBJ2-3; TRBD2 matches at 11 bases. The CDR3 totals 17 residues. V lost 0 bases, J lost 4 bases, and 7 bases stayed unmatched. The germline CDR1 and CDR2 sequences are SGDLS and YYNGEE. The DNA for the CDR3 is TGTGCCAGCAGCGTAGGTAGCGGGGGGGCTGATGCAGATACGCAGTATTTT. It translates to CASSVGSGGADADTQYF.

This clone has only a few counts. The genes are TRBV28 and TRBJ1-2, with TRBD1 matching over 10 bases. Germline CDR1 MDHEN, CDR2 SYDVKM. The CDR3 is 15 amino acids. With 3 bases clipped from V and 7 bases from J, the junction kept 8 bases outside the gene matches. CDR3: CASSFSGQGLGGYTF. CDR3 in DNA: TGTGCCAGCAGTTTCTCGGGACAGGGGCTAGGTGGCTACACCTTC.

The chain employs TRBV18 and TRBJ1-2, with a tentative D call TRBD1 (6 bases). Germline CDR1 and CDR2: KGHSH and LQKENI. The CDR3 spans 14 residues. Deletions cut 6 bases from V and 5 bases from J, with 16 bases between. CDR3 in amino acids: CASSPPGTPYGYTF. CDR3 DNA: TGTGCCAGCTCCCCTCCAGGGACACCTTATGGCTACACCTTC.

This clone was seen a few times. The rearrangement joins TRBV7-9 to TRBJ1-6; maybe TRBD1 (6 bases). The CDR3 loop spans 13 amino acids. The germline CDR1 and CDR2 sequences are SEHNR and FQNEAQ (reference sequence). V lost 4 bases and J lost 11, with 12 bases in between. The chain's CDR3 is CASSSGVPTPLHF. As DNA, the CDR3 is TGTGCCAGCAGCTCAGGGGTCCCCACACCCCTCCACTTT.

V is TRBV19 and J is TRBJ1-4; D gene unclear. CDR1 is LNHDA, CDR2 SQIVND, per germline (reference sequence). The ends were cut back, 3 bases at V and 7 bases at J, with 15 bases in the middle. The CDR3 is made up of 15 amino acids. The CDR3 loop is CASSIVATGAEKLFF. CDR3 in DNA: TGTGCCAGTAGTATCGTAGCCACCGGCGCTGAAAAACTGTTTTTT.

The chain couples TRBV18 to TRBJ1-2; 8 positions match TRBD1. Germline assignment: CDR1 KGHSH and CDR2 LQKENI. Trimming took 1 base from V and 3 from J; bases not matched to a gene: 7. This CDR3 contains 16 residues. The CDR3: CASSPLGPGGDYGYTF. The CDR3 DNA sequence: TGTGCCAGCTCACCACTGGGGCCAGGGGGCGACTATGGCTACACCTTC.

The gene calls are TRBV9 and TRBJ2-1; D perhaps matches TRBD1 (7 bases). CDR1 and CDR2 (germline): SGDLS, YYNGEE. Trimming took off 3 bases at V and 0 bases at J, with 16 bases between the two ends. The CDR3 sequence is 17 residues long. CDR3 nucleotides: TGTGCCAGCAGCGCCGAGGGGGCGGGGAGCTCCTACAATGAGCAGTTCTTC. Protein: CASSAEGAGSSYNEQFF. Drawing the rest from reference TRBV9 and TRBJ2-1, the complete variable domain is DSGVTQTPKHLITATGQRVTLRCSPRSGDLSVYWYQQSLDQGLQFLIQYYNGEERAKGNILERFSAQQFPDLHSELNLSSLELGDSALYFCASSAEGAGSSYNEQFFGPGTRLTVL.

The gene calls are TRBV19 and TRBJ2-7, with D unresolved. The CDR3 spans 13 residues. V lost 2 bases to trimming and J lost 0 bases, with 5 bases between them. Germline values: CDR1 LNHDA, CDR2 SQIVND (reference sequence). In nucleotides, the CDR3 is TGTGCCAGTAGTATAACACCCTCCTACGAGCAGTACTTC. Translation: CASSITPSYEQYF.

The J gene is TRBJ1-6, the V gene TRBV5-6, with 7 bases fitting TRBD1. CDR3 length: 17 amino acids. Trimming removed 4 bases from V and 7 bases from J; junction bases left unmatched: 14. Germline-derived CDR1 and CDR2 are SGHDT and YYEEEE. The CDR3 protein is CASSLRQGGLTNSPLHF. CDR3 bases: TGTGCCAGCAGCCTAAGACAGGGTGGGTTAACAAATTCACCCCTCCACTTT.

V gene TRBV7-2 combines with J gene TRBJ2-7; 8 nucleotides agree with TRBD1. V lost 5 bases, J lost 2 bases, and 8 bases stayed unmatched. The CDR3 runs 15 residues. Germline V CDR1 and CDR2: SGHTA, FQGNSA. The CDR3 DNA reads TGTGCCAGCAGCCGGACCGGGACAGGCCCCTACGAGCAGTACTTC. It translates to CASSRTGTGPYEQYF. The full variable domain, rest sourced from reference TRBV7-2 and TRBJ2-7, is GAGVSQSPSNKVTEKGKDVELRCDPISGHTALYWYRQSLGQGLEFLIYFQGNSAPDKSGLPSDRFSAERTGGSVSTLTIQRTQQEDSAVYLCASSRTGTGPYEQYFGPGTRLTVT.

The rearrangement uses TRBV4-1 and TRBJ1-2; D may be TRBD1 (5 bases). This CDR3 is built from 14 residues. With 6 bases removed from V and 4 bases from J, the gap between germline ends came to 15 bases. Germline CDR1 is MGHRA and CDR2 is YSYEKL. CDR3 nucleotides: TGCGCCAGCAGGGGGGGGGAGAGAACCTATGGCTACACCTTC. Its translation: CASRGGERTYGYTF.